This entry describes one T cell receptor beta chain. Antigen unknown. These data belong to a study of radiation and T cells in renal cell carcinoma. Overall study findings and caveats: Baseline intratumoral clonotype presence is unknown without pretreatment biopsies.

Time point meaning: blood 2 weeks post-SBRT. Treatment given: 15 Gy SBRT to primary tumor, nephrectomy 4 weeks later. Serial blood draws occurred at baseline and 2 and 4 weeks post-SBRT. The data were produced by immunoSEQ multiplex PCR, yet TCRdb's version contains in-frame clones alone and is incomplete. The sample has approximately 61,000 clones, just over 75% seen once; the top ten hold roughly 7%. Trimming shortened V by 3 bases and J by 2 bases, and 11 bases separated the two germline ends. The germline V gene encodes CDR1 MNHEY and CDR2 SVGAGI. This CDR3 spans 15 amino acids. This TCR derives from a man aged 55 to 70 with renal cell carcinoma. The chain recombines TRBV6-5 with TRBJ2-1; D is uncertain. The specimen was blood, collected from a patient whose treatment included radiotherapy and nephrectomy. The CDR3 spells CASSYTPDPYNEQFF. DNA for the CDR3: TGTGCCAGCAGTTATACTCCTGATCCCTACAATGAGCAGTTCTTC.